This is a list of T cell receptor beta chains from one sample in a study of T cell responses to AZD1222 COVID-19 vaccine. The repertoire was sequenced with immunoSEQ multiplex PCR; TCRdb's copy has only in-frame clones and lacks some. Of about 92,000 clones detected, approximately 90% appear once; the ten largest clones hold roughly 10%. Material: peripheral blood, obtained on day 0 of AZD1222 vaccination. All receptors come from an adult in good health. Each CDR3 is given with its conserved first and last residue. The order of the fields is J gene, clone size, V gene, CDR3 protein. Size is stated for part of the rows, as once, few or many counts, or as a class when the clone is expanded.

TRBJ2-2	-	TRBV7-9	CASSSRDRYYTGELFF
TRBJ2-7	-	TRBV5-1	CASSLGAGGLTYEQYF
TRBJ1-1	-	TRBV19	CASDSGRPGAFF
TRBJ1-2	once	TRBV6-5	CASTPAWRVYGYTF
TRBJ1-2	-	TRBV12-5	CASGLVLIPRRAPYGYTF
TRBJ1-1	-	TRBV3-1/TRBV3-2	CASSHLQGANTEAFF
TRBJ1-3	-	TRBV19	CASSSGRISGNTIYF
TRBJ2-1	-	TRBV2	CASSVNFQDRGLLTGDNEQFF
TRBJ2-4	-	TRBV28	CASSSLTVEGVGKRIQYF
TRBJ1-5	-	TRBV6-5	CASSSGVAGNQPQHF
TRBJ1-2	-	TRBV11-2	CASSLDLRQIYGYTF
TRBJ2-7	-	TRBV5-5	CASSLALVAAYEQYF